The rows below give T cell receptor beta chains drawn from one sample of a study of blood T cell repertoires in COVID-19. Assay: immunoSEQ multiplex PCR; the TCRdb copy retains only in-frame clones and omits some. Among 390,000 or so clones listed, approximately 90% were seen once. The sequencing sample was made of PBMCs or T cells enriched from blood (not recorded which). The receptors were gathered from a young man who had recovered from COVID-19. Each CDR3 is given with its conserved first and last residue. A D gene is named only where the DNA matches it firmly. Clone size is given for some rows only: seen once, a few or many times, or a class if the clone is expanded.

clone_size	v_call	d_call	j_call	cdr3_aa	cdr3_nt
-	TRBV27	-	TRBJ2-1	CASSPYPDSHEQFF	TGTGCCAGCAGTCCTTACCCGGACAGCCATGAGCAGTTCTTC
-	TRBV28	-	TRBJ2-1	CASHGSSYNEQFF	TGTGCCAGTCACGGGAGCTCCTACAATGAGCAGTTCTTC
-	TRBV9	-	TRBJ2-7	CASSVGVEAYEQYF	TGTGCCAGCAGCGTAGGGGTAGAGGCCTACGAGCAGTACTTC
-	TRBV2	-	TRBJ1-5	CASREDASNQPQHF	TGTGCCAGCAGGGAGGACGCTTCCAATCAGCCCCAGCATTTT
few	TRBV6-5	-	TRBJ1-3	CASSYSPGVPGNTIYF	TGTGCCAGCAGTTACTCCCCAGGGGTACCTGGAAACACCATATATTTT
-	TRBV7-6	TRBD2	TRBJ2-1	CASSRPGLAANEQFF	TGTGCCAGCAGCCGGCCGGGACTAGCGGCGAATGAGCAGTTCTTC
once	TRBV2	-	TRBJ2-7	CASRLAVRYEQYF	TGTGCCAGCAGGTTAGCGGTACGCTACGAGCAGTACTTC
-	TRBV6-6	-	TRBJ1-4	CASRKTAINEKLFF	TGTGCCAGCAGAAAGACAGCGATTAATGAAAAACTGTTTTTT
-	TRBV14	TRBD2	TRBJ2-1	CASSQTGLAGGSWFF	TGTGCCAGCAGCCAGACGGGACTAGCGGGGGGGTCCTGGTTCTTC
-	TRBV28	-	TRBJ2-7	CASSGHQTAREQYF	TGTGCCAGCAGTGGACACCAGACCGCTCGGGAGCAGTACTTC
-	TRBV5-4	-	TRBJ2-1	CASSSNDYPYNEQFF	TGTGCCAGCAGCTCTAATGACTACCCCTACAATGAGCAGTTCTTC
once	TRBV9	-	TRBJ1-3	CASSLSGNTIYF	TGTGCCAGCAGCCTCTCTGGAAACACCATATATTTT
once	TRBV30	TRBD2	TRBJ2-3	CAWSPGLAGSTDTQYF	TGTGCCTGGAGTCCGGGACTAGCGGGGAGCACAGATACGCAGTATTTT
-	TRBV7-3	TRBD2	TRBJ2-2	CASSLSSGGLAGELFF	TGTGCCAGCAGCTTAAGTAGCGGGGGGCTGGCCGGGGAGCTGTTTTTT
-	TRBV7-9	TRBD1	TRBJ2-7	CASSLGTGTYEQYF	TGTGCCAGCAGCTTAGGGACAGGGACCTACGAGCAGTACTTC
-	TRBV10-3	TRBD1	TRBJ1-2	CATFRDRVHTF	TGTGCCACTTTCCGGGACAGGGTTCACACCTTC
-	TRBV28	TRBD1	TRBJ1-1	CATHSGTGFEAFF	TGTGCCACCCATTCCGGGACAGGCTTTGAAGCTTTCTTT
-	TRBV21-1	-	TRBJ1-3	CASSKAGRGDSGNTIYF	TGTGCCAGCAGCAAAGCAGGGAGGGGGGACTCTGGAAACACCATATATTTT
-	TRBV25-1	TRBD1	TRBJ1-1	CASTPDRGRTEAFF	TGTGCCAGCACACCCGACAGGGGTCGAACTGAAGCTTTCTTT
few	TRBV18	-	TRBJ1-2	CASSAGNYGYTF	TGTGCCAGCTCAGCAGGGAACTATGGCTACACCTTC
-	TRBV18	TRBD1	TRBJ1-2	CASSVDRVYGYTF	TGTGCCAGCTCAGTTGACAGGGTCTATGGCTACACCTTC
-	TRBV5-1	TRBD2	TRBJ2-1	CASSIASGGASEQFF	TGCGCCAGCAGTATCGCGAGCGGGGGGGCAAGTGAGCAGTTCTTC
-	TRBV3-1/TRBV3-2	TRBD1	TRBJ1-4	CASSQTGANEKLFF	TGTGCCAGCAGCCAGACAGGGGCTAATGAAAAACTGTTTTTT
-	TRBV28	TRBD1	TRBJ2-3	CASSLWGTGPSTDTQYF	TGTGCCAGCAGTTTATGGGGGACAGGCCCAAGCACAGATACGCAGTATTTT
-	TRBV6-5	-	TRBJ2-5	CASSYSARGLKETQYF	TGTGCCAGCAGTTACTCCGCTCGGGGACTGAAAGAGACCCAGTACTTC
-	TRBV6-2/TRBV6-3	TRBD2	TRBJ2-7	CASSYLAGTFYEQYF	TGTGCCAGCAGTTATCTAGCGGGAACGTTCTACGAGCAGTACTTC
-	TRBV28	TRBD1	TRBJ1-5	CASSSRAGGRGNQPQHF	TGTGCCAGCAGTTCTCGGGCAGGGGGAAGGGGAAATCAGCCCCAGCATTTT
-	TRBV7-2	TRBD1	TRBJ2-2	CASSFTGVNTGELFF	TGTGCCAGCAGCTTTACAGGGGTGAACACCGGGGAGCTGTTTTTT
-	TRBV18	-	TRBJ1-5	CASSPRGDQPQHF	TGTGCCAGCTCACCACGGGGGGACCAGCCCCAGCATTTT
-	TRBV7-9	-	TRBJ1-1	CASSWGESTEAFF	TGTGCCAGCAGCTGGGGGGAGAGCACTGAAGCTTTCTTT
-	TRBV7-9	-	TRBJ2-3	CASRTEGADTQYF	TGTGCCAGCAGGACAGAAGGTGCAGATACGCAGTATTTT
once	TRBV7-2	TRBD1	TRBJ2-7	CASSGDRGPYEQYF	TGTGCCAGCAGCGGTGACAGGGGCCCCTACGAGCAGTACTTC
-	TRBV12-5	-	TRBJ2-1	CASKVAGSHNEQFF	TGTGCCAGTAAGGTGGCAGGGTCACACAATGAGCAGTTCTTC
-	TRBV28	-	TRBJ2-7	CASSGTGLSSYEQYF	TGTGCCAGCAGTGGTACAGGCCTGAGCTCCTACGAGCAGTACTTC
-	TRBV19	-	TRBJ1-2	CASSTPRERYYGYTF	TGTGCCAGTAGTACTCCCAGGGAAAGGTACTATGGCTACACCTTC
-	TRBV14	-	TRBJ2-7	CASSQVGGYEQYF	TGTGCCAGCAGCCAAGTAGGGGGATACGAGCAGTACTTC
-	TRBV5-1	-	TRBJ2-7	CASSLTANYEQYF	TGCGCCAGCAGCTTGACAGCCAATTACGAGCAGTACTTC
once	TRBV19	TRBD1	TRBJ1-5	CASTLTGAPIYSNQPQHF	TGTGCCAGTACTCTGACAGGGGCTCCCATTTATAGCAATCAGCCCCAGCATTTT
-	TRBV27	-	TRBJ2-5	CASSTRTKYQETQYF	TGTGCCAGCAGTACCCGGACTAAGTACCAAGAGACCCAGTACTTC
-	TRBV5-1	TRBD1	TRBJ1-1	CASSSRGPTEAFF	TGCGCCAGCAGCTCGAGGGGGCCCACTGAAGCTTTCTTT
-	TRBV4-1	-	TRBJ2-3	CASSLLPQTASTDTQYF	TGCGCCAGCAGCCTACTACCCCAAACCGCTAGCACAGATACGCAGTATTTT
-	TRBV29-1	-	TRBJ1-4	CSVLFLSEKLFF	TGCAGCGTTTTATTCCTTTCTGAAAAACTGTTTTTT
-	TRBV7-2	TRBD1	TRBJ2-1	CASTGGTGGSYNEQFF	TGTGCCAGCACCGGGGGCACAGGGGGCTCCTACAATGAGCAGTTCTTC
-	TRBV24-1	-	TRBJ1-1	CATRSSVVNTEAFF	TGTGCCACCAGGTCGTCAGTTGTGAACACTGAAGCTTTCTTT
once	TRBV27	TRBD1	TRBJ2-7	CASSSYLRTGQGYEQYF	TGTGCCAGCAGTTCTTACCTTAGGACAGGGCAAGGCTACGAGCAGTACTTC
-	TRBV29-1	TRBD1	TRBJ1-4	CSARQGGGEKLFF	TGCAGCGCTAGACAGGGAGGTGGGGAAAAACTGTTTTTT
-	TRBV6-5	-	TRBJ2-1	CASSYKGELVYVEQFF	TGTGCCAGCAGTTACAAGGGGGAACTAGTCTACGTTGAGCAGTTCTTC
-	TRBV28	-	TRBJ1-5	CASRGTGGFFQPQHF	TGTGCCAGCAGGGGCACTGGGGGGTTTTTTCAGCCCCAGCATTTT
-	TRBV24-1	TRBD1	TRBJ2-7	CATSDDRGEQYF	TGTGCCACCAGTGATGACAGGGGAGAGCAGTACTTC
-	TRBV10-3	TRBD1	TRBJ1-2	CASEPRGSGGYTF	TGTGCCTCAGAACCCAGGGGGTCGGGTGGCTACACCTTC
-	TRBV4-3	-	TRBJ2-5	CASSPFTGFGETQYF	TGCGCCAGCAGCCCGTTTACCGGGTTCGGAGAGACCCAGTACTTC
-	TRBV5-1	TRBD2	TRBJ2-2	CASIYSGGGLQNGELFF	TGCGCCAGCATTTATTCCGGCGGGGGGCTTCAAAACGGGGAGCTGTTTTTT
-	TRBV29-1	-	TRBJ1-6	CSADDSGALHF	TGCAGCGCCGATGACTCGGGGGCCCTCCACTTT
-	TRBV7-9	TRBD1	TRBJ2-7	CASRQGAGYEQYF	TGTGCCAGCAGGCAGGGGGCAGGCTACGAGCAGTACTTC